These 25 T cell receptor beta chains were sequenced from one sample in a study of shared clonotypes between healthy human individuals. Naive CD8 cells, CD45RO-negative and positively selected for CCR7, excluded terminally differentiated effector memory CD45RA+ cells. Sequenced by immunoSEQ multiplex PCR; TCRdb stores in-frame clones only, minus some. The table has around 560,000 clones, approximately 96% seen once. Sequenced material: naive CD8+ T cells sorted from blood. Source of these receptors: a woman in her thirties in good health.

The J gene is TRBJ2-7, the V gene TRBV15; weak D call: TRBD1 (5 bases). The V gene lost 0 bases and the J gene lost 0 bases, with 9 bases spanning the gap. The CDR3 contains 15 residues. Germline assignment: CDR1 LNHNV and CDR2 YYDKDF (reference sequence). In DNA, the CDR3 is TGTGCCACCAGCAGAGATCGCACAGGCTCCTACGAGCAGTACTTC. It codes for CATSRDRTGSYEQYF.

V and J are TRBV9 and TRBJ1-1, with unresolved D. This CDR3 comprises 13 residues. The germline V gene encodes CDR1 SGDLS and CDR2 YYNGEE. Deletions cut 4 bases from V and 1 base from J, with 8 bases between. CDR3 bases: TGTGCCAGCAGCTCCCTTCCGAACACTGAAGCTTTCTTT. Translating gives CASSSLPNTEAFF.

The chain couples TRBV9 to TRBJ2-7, with a possible D match to TRBD2 (6 bases). The CDR3 sequence is 13 residues long. CDR1 and CDR2 (germline): SGDLS, YYNGEE. The V end lost 0 bases, the J end lost 7 bases, and 11 bases lay between the germline ends. In DNA form, the CDR3 reads TGTGCCAGCAGCGTAGGCGGGACGACTGAGCAGTACTTC. The encoded protein is CASSVGGTTEQYF. The full variable domain, completed using reference TRBV9 and TRBJ2-7, is DSGVTQTPKHLITATGQRVTLRCSPRSGDLSVYWYQQSLDQGLQFLIQYYNGEERAKGNILERFSAQQFPDLHSELNLSSLELGDSALYFCASSVGGTTEQYFGPGTRLTVT.

This clone was detected once. J is TRBJ1-1 and V is TRBV5-4; D is ambiguous. V was shortened by 4 bases and J by 6 bases, with 10 bases between the two germline ends. Germline-derived CDR1 and CDR2 are SGHNT and YYREEE (reference sequence). This CDR3 is 12 amino acids long. The CDR3 bases are TGTGCCAGCAGCGTTGTTCTGGCTGAAGCTTTCTTT. This translates into CASSVVLAEAFF. Full variable domain (outside the CDR3, taken from reference TRBV5-4 and TRBJ1-1): ETGVTQSPTHLIKTRGQQVTLRCSSQSGHNTVSWYQQALGQGPQFIFQYYREEENGRGNFPPRFSGLQFPNYSSELNVNALELDDSALYLCASSVVLAEAFFGQGTRLTVV.

This chain links TRBV27 with TRBJ2-7; 7 nucleotides agree with TRBD1. V shed 3 bases and J 3 bases; nucleotides not matched to a gene: 11. The CDR3 has 16 amino acids. CDR1 and CDR2 (germline): MNHEY, SMNVEV (reference sequence). The CDR3 protein is CASSFSSGTAVYEQYF. CDR3 DNA: TGTGCCAGCAGTTTCTCCTCCGGGACAGCCGTCTACGAGCAGTACTTC.

CDR3 bases: TGTGCCAGCAGTTCCGGCTACACAGATACGCAGTATTTT. It codes for CASSSGYTDTQYF. The chain couples TRBV28 to TRBJ2-3; D ambiguous. Deletions cut 4 bases from V and 2 bases from J, with 7 bases between. The CDR3 runs to 13 residues. Germline V CDR1 and CDR2: MDHEN, SYDVKM.

This clone appeared a single time. Other DNA sequences of this sample code for an identical CDR3. The chain recombines TRBV27 with TRBJ2-7, with D tentatively TRBD1 (6 bases). V gave up 5 bases and J gave up 2 bases, with 10 bases separating them. The CDR3 has 13 residues. Germline V lookup: CDR1 MNHEY, CDR2 SMNVEV (reference sequence). CDR3 in amino acids: CASSHGQTYEQYF. CDR3 in DNA: TGTGCCAGCAGTCACGGACAGACCTACGAGCAGTACTTC.

The V gene is TRBV7-8, the J gene TRBJ2-7; 9 nucleotides align to TRBD1. This CDR3 comprises 15 residues. The V and J ends lost 3 bases and 5 bases, in that order; junction bases with no gene match: 8. Germline CDR1 reads SGHVS; CDR2 reads FQNEAQ. CDR3 nucleotides: TGTGCCAGCAGCTTCGGGACAGGGTTTCAGGACGAGCAGTACTTC. Amino acids: CASSFGTGFQDEQYF.

V is TRBV6-1 and J is TRBJ2-1; perhaps TRBD2 as D (6 bases). Per the germline V gene, CDR1 is MNHNS and CDR2 is SASEGT. The V gene lost 2 bases and the J gene lost 5 bases, with 13 bases spanning the gap. The CDR3 runs 15 residues. Here the CDR3 reads CASSEFGTLNNEQFF. In nucleotides, the CDR3 is TGTGCCAGCAGTGAATTTGGGACTCTGAACAATGAGCAGTTCTTC.

This chain uses TRBV27 with TRBJ2-1; D is uncertain. Trimming removed 2 bases from V and 0 bases from J, with 8 bases in between. This CDR3 region has 15 residues. Germline V gives CDR1 MNHEY, CDR2 SMNVEV (reference sequence). The CDR3 here is CASSLRSGSYNEQFF. Here the CDR3 DNA reads TGTGCCAGCAGTTTAAGGTCGGGCTCCTACAATGAGCAGTTCTTC.

The sample holds one count of this clone. The rearrangement uses TRBV27 and TRBJ1-2; 8 bases map to TRBD1. Trimming cost V 1 base and J 4 bases; bases outside gene matches: 2. Germline loops: CDR1 MNHEY, CDR2 SMNVEV (reference sequence). This CDR3 is built from 14 residues. CDR3 sequence (DNA): TGTGCCAGCAGTTTATGGGGGACAGGCTATGGCTACACCTTC. Translation: CASSLWGTGYGYTF.

The J gene is TRBJ2-7, the V gene TRBV11-3; D perhaps matches TRBD2 (6 bases). Trimming took 6 bases from V and 3 from J, leaving 12 bases between them. The CDR3 spans 13 residues. The germline gives CDR1 SGHNT, CDR2 YENEEA. The CDR3, as DNA: TGTGCCAGCAGTGGAGGGTCGAGCTACGAGCAGTACTTC. Translating gives CASSGGSSYEQYF.

This chain connects TRBV7-9 to TRBJ2-5, with TRBD1 matching 8 bases. Germline V gene sequence: CDR1 SEHNR, CDR2 FQNEAQ (reference sequence). This CDR3 region has 15 residues. The junction had 7 bases not matched to a gene; V was cut back by 3 bases and J by 4 bases. CDR3 coding DNA: TGTGCCAGCAGCTTGGGACAGGTGAATCGAGAGACCCAGTACTTC. Protein product: CASSLGQVNRETQYF.

V is TRBV9 and J is TRBJ1-2, with D uncertain. Trimming pared 1 base from V and 4 bases from J, leaving 17 bases between. CDR3 length equals 16 residues. Germline-derived CDR1 and CDR2 are SGDLS and YYNGEE. In nucleotides, the CDR3 is TGTGCCAGCAGCGTATTGGCGGGGATGGGGAGCTATGGCTACACCTTC. This sequence encodes CASSVLAGMGSYGYTF. The entire variable domain, with the rest obtained from reference TRBV9 and TRBJ1-2, is as follows: DSGVTQTPKHLITATGQRVTLRCSPRSGDLSVYWYQQSLDQGLQFLIQYYNGEERAKGNILERFSAQQFPDLHSELNLSSLELGDSALYFCASSVLAGMGSYGYTFGSGTRLTVV.

The chain has TRBV10-3 and TRBJ1-2; no reliable D call. Germline V gives CDR1 ENHRY, CDR2 SYGVKD. CDR3 size: 17 residues. The V and J ends lost 0 bases and 0 bases respectively, with 14 bases between them. The CDR3: CAISESRDSGANYGYTF. The CDR3 coding sequence is TGTGCCATCAGTGAGTCGCGGGATTCCGGGGCTAACTATGGCTACACCTTC.

This chain joins TRBV19 and TRBJ2-1; 8 nucleotides agree with TRBD2. With 7 bases clipped from V and 4 bases from J, the junction kept 9 bases outside the gene matches. The CDR3 loop spans 15 amino acids. CDR1 and CDR2 from the germline V gene are LNHDA and SQIVND (reference sequence). CDR3 DNA sequence: TGTGCCAGTAACGCCGGGACTAGTCATTACAATGAGCAGTTCTTC. It codes for CASNAGTSHYNEQFF.

This clone was picked up one time. Other DNA sequences in the sample encode the same CDR3. V is TRBV19 and J is TRBJ2-7; TRBD1 matches 10 bases. This CDR3 is built from 13 residues. V lost 6 bases, J lost 4 bases, and 3 bases stayed unmatched. Germline lookup yields CDR1 LNHDA and CDR2 SQIVND (reference sequence). The CDR3: CASSEGQGYEQYF. CDR3 DNA: TGTGCCAGTAGCGAGGGACAGGGGTACGAGCAGTACTTC.

As for this clone: The limits of the CDR3 on the DNA are not certain, so only TCRdb's listed CDR3 is given. The chain uses TRBV5-6 and TRBJ1-3; TRBD1, the table's D call, was not compared with the DNA. The germline V gene encodes CDR1 SGHDT and CDR2 YYEEEE. Both ends counted, the CDR3 spans 13 residues. This CDR3 reads CASSFGSGNTIYF.

The gene calls are TRBV19 and TRBJ2-4; tentatively, D is TRBD2 (5 bases). Looked up from germline, CDR1 is LNHDA and CDR2 is SQIVND (reference sequence). The V and J ends lost 4 bases and 1 base respectively, with 11 bases between them. This CDR3 spans 15 amino acids. The CDR3: CASSTFTSAKNIQYF. The CDR3 nucleotides read TGTGCCAGTAGTACGTTTACTAGTGCCAAAAACATTCAGTACTTC.

This clone was observed a single time. The chain recombines TRBV19 with TRBJ1-1; perhaps TRBD1 as D (5 bases). This CDR3 region has 16 residues. V was trimmed by 2 bases and J by 0 bases, leaving 13 bases between them. Germline CDR1 is LNHDA and CDR2 is SQIVND (reference sequence). In nucleotides, the CDR3 is TGTGCCAGTAGTATACGGGGGGATAGGGTGAACACTGAAGCTTTCTTT. It is translated as CASSIRGDRVNTEAFF. The entire variable domain, with the rest obtained from reference TRBV19 and TRBJ1-1, is as follows: DGGITQSPKYLFRKEGQNVTLSCEQNLNHDAMYWYRQDPGQGLRLIYYSQIVNDFQKGDIAEGYSVSREKKESFPLTVTSAQKNPTAFYLCASSIRGDRVNTEAFFGQGTRLTVV.

This clone was detected only once. The rearrangement links TRBV27 to TRBJ2-7; 10 bases line up with TRBD2. The CDR3 is made up of 16 amino acids. Trimming at V came to 4 bases and at J to 0 bases, leaving 6 bases not matched to a gene. Germline values: CDR1 MNHEY, CDR2 SMNVEV (reference sequence). The chain's CDR3 is CASSSLAGSHSYEQYF. As DNA, the CDR3 is TGTGCCAGCAGTTCACTAGCGGGGTCCCACTCCTACGAGCAGTACTTC.

The rearrangement joins TRBV5-1 to TRBJ1-6; no clear D. Germline V gene sequence: CDR1 SGHRS, CDR2 YFSETQ. This CDR3 spans 15 amino acids. V was shortened by 2 bases and J by 0 bases, with 6 bases between the two germline ends. CDR3 nucleotide sequence: TGCGCCAGCAGCTTAGTCAGCTCCTATAATTCACCCCTCCACTTT. Translation gives CASSLVSSYNSPLHF.

V usage is TRBV7-6 and J usage is TRBJ1-2; 7 nucleotides match TRBD1. The length of the CDR3 is 14 residues. Germline lookup yields CDR1 SGHVS and CDR2 FNYEAQ. Unmatched junction bases numbered 8, after V lost 4 bases and J lost 6 bases. The chain's CDR3 is CASSSRTGMDGYTF. The CDR3 DNA follows: TGTGCCAGCAGCTCCCGGACAGGCATGGATGGCTACACCTTC.

V gene TRBV7-2 combines with J gene TRBJ2-1; D is unresolved. V shed 3 bases and J shed 8 bases, with 11 bases lying between them. This CDR3 region has 13 residues. Germline CDR1 SGHTA, CDR2 FQGNSA. The CDR3 loop is CASSFGPYDEQFF. The CDR3 nucleotides are TGTGCCAGCAGCTTCGGTCCTTACGATGAGCAGTTCTTC.

With regard to this clone: At the DNA level, this CDR3 is encoded by other sequences in the same sample as well. This rearrangement joins TRBV9 to TRBJ2-7, with D hard to call. Trimming took 3 bases from V and 0 from J, leaving 4 bases between them. CDR3 size: 12 residues. Per the germline V gene, CDR1 is SGDLS and CDR2 is YYNGEE. The chain's CDR3 is CASSGDSYEQYF. CDR3 DNA sequence: TGTGCCAGCAGCGGGGACTCCTACGAGCAGTACTTC.